This T cell receptor beta chain comes out of a study of blood T cell repertoires in COVID-19. Study summary: Both acute and convalescent COVID-19 samples were obtained from the United States, Italy and Spain. Sample material is recorded as cDNA or gDNA derived from T cells, B-cell-depleted T cells, or PBMCs.

The CDR3 has 15 residues. Germline-derived CDR1 and CDR2 are MGHDK and SYGVNS. Trimming removed 7 bases at V and 1 base at J, with 16 bases between. Original data processing: Quantification of nucleated cells was approximated via reference gene primer amplification. Here immunoSEQ multiplex PCR was the method, and the copy in TCRdb shows in-frame clones only, minus some. The DNA gave D and trimming, while V, J and clone size come from that table. The sample records 15,000 or so clones, 80% to 90% being singletons. The sequence came from a human donor in a cohort sampled during active COVID-19. V and J are TRBV25-1 and TRBJ1-1; D may be TRBD1 (5 bases). Sequencing was done on a sample of peripheral blood. Written as DNA, the CDR3 is TGTGCCAGCACCCGATCCGGTGGGGCGAACACTGAAGCTTTCTTT. Protein sequence: CASTRSGGANTEAFF.